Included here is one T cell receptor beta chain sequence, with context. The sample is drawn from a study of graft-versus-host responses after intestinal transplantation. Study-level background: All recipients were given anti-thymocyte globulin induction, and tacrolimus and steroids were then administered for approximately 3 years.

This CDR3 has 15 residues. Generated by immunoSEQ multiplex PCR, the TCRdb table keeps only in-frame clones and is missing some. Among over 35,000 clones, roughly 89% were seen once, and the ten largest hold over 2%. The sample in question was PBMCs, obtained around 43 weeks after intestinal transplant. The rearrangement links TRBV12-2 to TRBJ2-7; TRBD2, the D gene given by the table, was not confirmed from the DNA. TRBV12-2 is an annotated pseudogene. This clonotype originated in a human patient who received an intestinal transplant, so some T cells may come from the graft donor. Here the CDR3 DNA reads TGTGCAAGTCGCTTAGGGCTAGCGGGACCCTACGAGCAGTACTTC. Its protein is CASRLGLAGPYEQYF.